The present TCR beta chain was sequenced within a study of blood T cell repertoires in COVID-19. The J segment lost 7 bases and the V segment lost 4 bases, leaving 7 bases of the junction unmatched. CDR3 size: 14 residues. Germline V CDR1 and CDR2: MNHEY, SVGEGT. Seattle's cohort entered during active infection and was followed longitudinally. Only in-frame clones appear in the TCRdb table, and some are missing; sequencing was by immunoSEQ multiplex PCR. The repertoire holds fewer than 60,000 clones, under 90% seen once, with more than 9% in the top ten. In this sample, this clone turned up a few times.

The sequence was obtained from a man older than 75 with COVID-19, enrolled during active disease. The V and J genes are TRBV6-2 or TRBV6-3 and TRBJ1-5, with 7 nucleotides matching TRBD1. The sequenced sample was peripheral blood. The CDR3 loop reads CASSSTGVSQPQHF. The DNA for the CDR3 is TGTGCCAGCAGTTCTACAGGGGTTTCACAGCCCCAGCATTTT.